The text below deals with one T cell receptor (beta chain). These data are taken from a study of TIL therapy for anti-PD-1-resistant metastatic lung cancer. Whole-study context: By whole-exome sequencing, median non-synonymous tumor mutation burden was over 1.2 mutations per megabase.

This was the immunoSEQ v3 assay. Clones were sequenced by immunoSEQ multiplex PCR, and TCRdb holds only the in-frame ones, with some missing. In the table there are about 48,000 clones, just over 70% of which are singletons. Time point here: pre-treatment sample, taken before nivolumab and TIL therapy. Tumor tissue came from excised metastases, mostly pleural nodules or supraclavicular lymph nodes. Enrollment ran from late 2017 to early 2020. Per germline, CDR1 SGHDT and CDR2 YYEEEE. The CDR3 contains 14 residues. The V gene end was trimmed by 0 bases and the J gene end by 5 bases; junction bases not matched to a gene: 2.

The material was tumor tissue, obtained at baseline. The sequence derives from a person aged 25 to 80 with non-small cell lung cancer. The J gene is TRBJ2-7, the V gene TRBV5-6; 10 bases align to TRBD1. The CDR3 coding sequence is TGTGCCAGCAGCTTGGTGACAGGGGGCAACGAGCAGTACTTC. Translating it yields CASSLVTGGNEQYF.